This entry concerns a single T cell receptor (beta chain). Its antigen remains unknown. Primers for the PCR totalled 60 Vbeta and 13 Jbeta. Measured with immunoSEQ multiplex PCR; TCRdb has only the in-frame clones, and not every one. The data show 160,000 or so clones, with roughly four fifths seen just once and roughly 4.5% held by the top ten. At sampling all donors were nominally healthy, likely with unrecorded immune exposures. The CDR3 extends over 15 amino acids. V was pared by 3 bases and J by 2 bases, with 15 bases between. Germline CDR1 is SGDLS and CDR2 is YYNGEE. This entry is derived from a study of cytomegalovirus exposure and HLA in healthy donors. General observations from the study: Analysis was carried out at a later point, and it linked a missense DCLRE1C variant to TCR beta V- and J-gene trimming.

The chain joins TRBV9 to TRBJ2-7; D might be TRBD1 (7 bases). The sequence was collected from a man aged 50 to 59 in good health and CMV-seropositive. Sequencing was done on a sample of PBMCs. The CDR3 DNA reads TGTGCCAGCAGCGGACCGCGGGACAGAGCCTACGAGCAGTACTTC. Translated: CASSGPRDRAYEQYF.